Listed below are T cell receptor beta chains from one sample, sequenced in a study of glioma-infiltrating T cells after dendritic cell vaccination. This table comes from immunoSEQ multiplex PCR, and its TCRdb copy is limited to in-frame clones, with some not included. The table has about 90,000 clones, 70% to 90% seen once. The sequencing used blood, collected before dendritic cell vaccination. The source is a human donor with glioblastoma. CDR3s include the opening cysteine and the closing phenylalanine or tryptophan. Each record gives: CDR3 protein, clone size, J gene, V gene. Expanded clones are given a class, and other clones once, few, many or no size at all.

CDR3 protein: CASSPTELAVYGYTF; clone size: -; J gene: TRBJ1-2; V gene: TRBV11-3
CDR3 protein: CASSQAPPGTSGDTQYF; clone size: -; J gene: TRBJ2-3; V gene: TRBV27
CDR3 protein: CASSLEAGGNYGYTF; clone size: once; J gene: TRBJ1-2; V gene: TRBV5-1
CDR3 protein: CASSSTALEEKLFF; clone size: once; J gene: TRBJ1-4; V gene: TRBV11-3
CDR3 protein: CASLGQGRAEQYF; clone size: -; J gene: -; V gene: TRBV6-5
CDR3 protein: CASVGRQHRGRGEQYF; clone size: -; J gene: TRBJ2-7; V gene: TRBV9
CDR3 protein: CASSLGGQPRNTEAFF; clone size: once; J gene: TRBJ1-1; V gene: TRBV7-3
CDR3 protein: CASSLPSGDAGEQFF; clone size: -; J gene: TRBJ2-1; V gene: TRBV5-1
CDR3 protein: CASSPPTGDGYGYTF; clone size: once; J gene: TRBJ1-2; V gene: TRBV18
CDR3 protein: CASRVGHSSSGNTIYF; clone size: -; J gene: TRBJ1-3; V gene: TRBV2
CDR3 protein: CASSIGTGRGNVLTF; clone size: -; J gene: TRBJ2-6; V gene: TRBV19
CDR3 protein: CSASPGQGRLGQYF; clone size: -; J gene: TRBJ2-7; V gene: TRBV29-1
CDR3 protein: CASSYRPQGSYEQYF; clone size: -; J gene: TRBJ2-7; V gene: TRBV7-2
CDR3 protein: CASQTGERNTGELFF; clone size: -; J gene: TRBJ2-2; V gene: TRBV5-1
CDR3 protein: CASSLQENTEAFF; clone size: few; J gene: TRBJ1-1; V gene: TRBV4-3
CDR3 protein: CATSRGTGGNEQFF; clone size: -; J gene: TRBJ2-1; V gene: TRBV15
CDR3 protein: CASHSGPNTGELFF; clone size: -; J gene: TRBJ2-2; V gene: TRBV6-1
CDR3 protein: CSGTGSSTSYNEQFF; clone size: -; J gene: TRBJ2-1; V gene: TRBV29-1
CDR3 protein: CASSAGTGGNKGYGYTF; clone size: -; J gene: TRBJ1-2; V gene: TRBV5-1
CDR3 protein: CASIIAGGYNEQFF; clone size: -; J gene: TRBJ2-1; V gene: TRBV2
CDR3 protein: CASSVPGLSYEQYF; clone size: -; J gene: TRBJ2-7; V gene: TRBV6-1
CDR3 protein: CASSLAIEGDGYTF; clone size: -; J gene: TRBJ1-2; V gene: TRBV5-6
CDR3 protein: CASSSLASDTQYF; clone size: -; J gene: TRBJ2-3; V gene: TRBV5-1
CDR3 protein: CASSADRGRVYTF; clone size: -; J gene: TRBJ1-2; V gene: TRBV10-1
CDR3 protein: CASNNDRVSGNTIYF; clone size: -; J gene: TRBJ1-3; V gene: TRBV19
CDR3 protein: CASSDEIQAYYGYTF; clone size: -; J gene: TRBJ1-2; V gene: TRBV7-8
CDR3 protein: CASSQDPGYLDTQYF; clone size: -; J gene: TRBJ2-3; V gene: TRBV4-3
CDR3 protein: CATSRGSDKHEQFF; clone size: -; J gene: TRBJ2-1; V gene: TRBV15
CDR3 protein: CASSLDGFYSPLHF; clone size: -; J gene: TRBJ1-6; V gene: TRBV5-6
CDR3 protein: CASSERHYSNQPQHF; clone size: -; J gene: TRBJ1-5; V gene: TRBV2
CDR3 protein: CASSLDSNSYEQYF; clone size: -; J gene: TRBJ2-7; V gene: TRBV5-1
CDR3 protein: CASSTSPGANVLTF; clone size: -; J gene: TRBJ2-6; V gene: TRBV7-3
CDR3 protein: CASSPGQTFGGYTF; clone size: -; J gene: TRBJ1-2; V gene: TRBV2
CDR3 protein: CAISGDSYGYTF; clone size: -; J gene: TRBJ1-2; V gene: TRBV10-3
CDR3 protein: CASRAWQGGNEQFF; clone size: -; J gene: TRBJ2-1; V gene: TRBV6-1
CDR3 protein: CASNRGSFEQYF; clone size: -; J gene: TRBJ2-7; V gene: TRBV7-9
CDR3 protein: CPGLSTDTQYF; clone size: -; J gene: TRBJ2-3; V gene: TRBV9
CDR3 protein: CASSRGTSFGEQFF; clone size: once; J gene: TRBJ2-1; V gene: TRBV11-3
CDR3 protein: CASSTGGASSYNEQFF; clone size: -; J gene: TRBJ2-1; V gene: TRBV5-4
CDR3 protein: CASSFQGGRTNTGELFF; clone size: -; J gene: TRBJ2-2; V gene: TRBV2
CDR3 protein: CASSWDNNQPQHF; clone size: -; J gene: TRBJ1-5; V gene: TRBV6-5
CDR3 protein: CASSERTGTEQYF; clone size: -; J gene: TRBJ2-7; V gene: TRBV7-9
CDR3 protein: CASSQVARLNTEAFF; clone size: few; J gene: TRBJ1-1; V gene: TRBV4-1
CDR3 protein: CASSYRGGQPQHF; clone size: -; J gene: TRBJ1-5; V gene: TRBV6-5
CDR3 protein: CASSFSRTAWEGYTF; clone size: -; J gene: TRBJ1-2; V gene: TRBV5-4
CDR3 protein: CASSRTGRGEKLFF; clone size: -; J gene: TRBJ1-4; V gene: TRBV18
CDR3 protein: CATKSGADRNTIYF; clone size: -; J gene: TRBJ1-3; V gene: TRBV19
CDR3 protein: CASSLGEGGEKLFF; clone size: -; J gene: TRBJ1-4; V gene: TRBV5-4
CDR3 protein: CSVGGGTGGYTF; clone size: -; J gene: TRBJ1-2; V gene: TRBV29-1
CDR3 protein: CASSNRANYGYTF; clone size: once; J gene: TRBJ1-2; V gene: TRBV27
CDR3 protein: CASSLNRQTSPLHF; clone size: -; J gene: TRBJ1-6; V gene: TRBV16